The 24 T cell receptor beta chains given below trace back to one sample, sequenced in a study of T cells in Graves' hyperthyroidism and ophthalmopathy. Amplified TCR beta CDR3 regions derived from RNA transcripts. Primed by the HTBI set, a first-round RT-PCR was run on the TCR CDR3. TCRdb reanalysed the multiplex PCR reads using MiXCR and keeps one entry per CDR3 protein. The sample includes hundreds of thousands of distinct CDR3 sequences, 14% of them seen just once. Sequencing input: blood. The receptors were sampled from a woman younger than 35 with Graves' hyperthyroidism.

This chain links TRBV15 with TRBJ2-5, with D perhaps TRBD2 (6 bases). The CDR3 has 16 residues. The V gene's germline CDR1 is LNHNV and CDR2 YYDKDF (reference sequence). V lost 3 bases and J lost 7, with 21 bases in between. The DNA of the CDR3 is TGTGCCACCAGCAGTACCTTAGCTAGCGCCTCTCGGACCCAGTACTTC. This gives the protein CATSSTLASASRTQYF.

This clonotype was counted between two and nine times. The chain couples TRBV3-1 to TRBJ1-6, with a possible D match to TRBD1 (6 bases). V was cut by 1 base and J by 8 bases, with 9 bases left in between. This CDR3 contains 14 residues. CDR1 is LGHDT, CDR2 YNNKEL, per germline (reference sequence). The CDR3 region has the DNA TGTGCCAGCAGCCAAGGCCAGGGGCATTCACCCCTCCACTTT. Translated: CASSQGQGHSPLHF.

Notes on this clonotype: A much more abundant neighbour one base away suggests this may be a read error. The rearrangement uses TRBV30 and TRBJ2-6; D uncertain. CDR3 size: 14 residues. The V gene's germline CDR1 is GTSNPN and CDR2 SVGIG (reference sequence). The CDR3 here is CAWSRGSWANVLTF. For the CDR3, the DNA is TGTGCCTGGAGTCGCGGCTCTTGGGCCAACGTCCTGACTTTC.

This clonotype was detected many times. J is TRBJ2-5 and V is TRBV27; D is possibly TRBD1 or TRBD2 (6 bases each). With 6 bases removed from V and 4 bases from J, the gap between germline ends came to 15 bases. CDR1 and CDR2 (germline): MNHEY, SMNVEV (reference sequence). CDR3 length: 14 amino acids. This CDR3 is CASRQGRLAETQYF. CDR3 sequence (DNA): TGTGCCAGCAGGCAGGGGAGGTTGGCAGAGACCCAGTACTTC.

This clonotype appeared a few times. This chain uses TRBV20-1 with TRBJ2-3; D is uncertain. The CDR3 is 14 amino acids. The V end lost 3 bases, the J end lost 2 bases, and 12 bases lay between the germline ends. Germline values: CDR1 DFQATT, CDR2 SNEGSKA (reference sequence). CDR3 in DNA: TGCAGTGCTAGCGAAGGACCTCCCACAGATACGCAGTATTTT. Translating gives CSASEGPPTDTQYF.

The sample holds a few counts of this clonotype. The chain combines TRBV19 with TRBJ1-1; D not resolved. Trimming removed 6 bases at V and 0 bases at J, with 17 bases between. The CDR3 is 16 amino acids. The germline V gene has CDR1 LNHDA and CDR2 SQIVND (reference sequence). Here the CDR3 DNA reads TGTGCCAGTAGCGCTGGCCCTACCCGGGTGAACACTGAAGCTTTCTTT. Protein product: CASSAGPTRVNTEAFF.

Many counts were recorded for this clonotype. The genes are TRBV5-1 and TRBJ1-1; D gene uncertain. The CDR3 runs 12 residues. Per germline, CDR1 SGHRS and CDR2 YFSETQ. V lost 5 bases and J 3 bases, leaving 8 bases between the germline ends. CDR3 in amino acids: CASSVSDTEAFF. The CDR3 DNA follows: TGCGCCAGCAGTGTCAGCGACACTGAAGCTTTCTTT.

This clonotype was observed at least ten times. V usage is TRBV28 and J usage is TRBJ2-1; 7 bases fit TRBD2. Germline trimming cut 4 bases from V and 2 bases from J; bases unmatched to any gene: 8. This CDR3 is 16 amino acids long. The germline gives CDR1 MDHEN, CDR2 SYDVKM. Here the CDR3 DNA reads TGTGCCAGCAGTTCCCTAGGACTAGTCACCTACAATGAGCAGTTCTTC. Translating gives CASSSLGLVTYNEQFF.

The rearrangement links TRBV30 to TRBJ2-2, with D possibly matching TRBD1 (5 bases). V was trimmed by 2 bases and J by 5 bases, leaving 18 bases between them. CDR3 length equals 16 residues. The germline V gene has CDR1 GTSNPN and CDR2 SVGIG (reference sequence). CDR3 amino acids: CAWSRVRQGRTGELFF. The CDR3 nucleotides read TGTGCCTGGAGTAGGGTTAGGCAGGGAAGGACCGGGGAGCTGTTTTTT.

As for this clonotype: A much larger clone is a single base away; this may be a read error. The V call is TRBV7-9, the J call TRBJ2-1; D is unclear. The J call may be incorrect, as the DNA end agrees better with TRBJ2-7. Germline CDR1 is SEHNR and CDR2 is FQNEAQ (reference sequence). The CDR3 has 15 residues. CDR3 amino acids: CASSLVGTANNEQYF. CDR3 bases: TGTGCCAGCAGCTTAGTGGGTACAGCTAACAATGAGCAGTACTTC.

There are many counts of this clonotype. This chain's CDR3 is CASTLGTGGVHTQYF. The CDR3 coding sequence is TGTGCCAGCACCCTAGGGACAGGCGGCGTGCATACGCAGTATTTT. This chain connects TRBV2 to TRBJ2-3; 8 bases agree with TRBD1. Germline V CDR1 and CDR2: SNHLY, FYNNEI. V lost 7 bases to trimming and J lost 7 bases; unmatched junction nucleotides: 13. The CDR3 extends over 15 amino acids.

This clonotype was seen repeatedly, ten times or more. The gene calls are TRBV3-1 and TRBJ1-5; tentative D call: TRBD1 (5 bases). Trimming left V 0 bases short and J 7 bases short, with 10 bases between. The CDR3 has 14 residues. Germline V gene sequence: CDR1 LGHDT, CDR2 YNNKEL (reference sequence). The CDR3 sequence is CASSQDWGGQPQHF. In DNA, the CDR3 is TGTGCCAGCAGCCAAGATTGGGGGGGACAGCCCCAGCATTTT.

This clonotype came up many times. This rearrangement joins TRBV11-3 to TRBJ1-1; 7 bases align to TRBD1. The CDR3 is 15 residues long. From germline, CDR1 is SGHNT and CDR2 YENEEA. J lost 1 base, V lost 4 bases, and 6 bases had no gene match. The CDR3 region is CASSSSGTANTEAFF. The CDR3 nucleotides are TGTGCCAGCAGCTCTTCCGGGACAGCGAACACTGAAGCTTTCTTT.

This clonotype was counted a few times. The chain employs TRBV7-6 and TRBJ2-3; TRBD2 might be the D (5 bases). CDR3 length: 14 amino acids. Germline CDR1 and CDR2: SGHVS and FNYEAQ. V was cut by 9 bases and J by 2 bases, with 15 bases left in between. The CDR3 here is CASAGGLNTDTQYF. CDR3 sequence (DNA): TGTGCCAGTGCGGGTGGACTCAACACAGATACGCAGTATTTT.

This clonotype was detected many times. V usage is TRBV19 and J usage is TRBJ2-7; 9 bases agree with TRBD1. V trimming: 1 base; J trimming: 2 bases; junction bases outside the gene matches: 0. This CDR3 is built from 14 residues. CDR1 and CDR2 from the germline V gene are LNHDA and SQIVND (reference sequence). The CDR3 loop reads CASSIGDRAYEQYF. The CDR3, as DNA: TGTGCCAGTAGTATAGGGGACAGGGCCTACGAGCAGTACTTC.

Turning to this clonotype: Possible read error: a much larger clone is one base away. V usage is TRBV12-3 or TRBV12-4 and J usage is TRBJ2-5; TRBD1 is a possible D gene (6 bases). The length of the CDR3 is 18 residues. Trimming took off 6 bases at V and 3 bases at J, with 26 bases between the two ends. The CDR3 bases are TGTGCCAGCAGCCGCGACCGTGGAACAGGGAAAGCCGAAGAGACCCAGTACTTC. This gives the protein CASSRDRGTGKAEETQYF.

This clonotype was observed a few times. The chain couples TRBV29-1 to TRBJ1-4, with D possibly matching TRBD1 (5 bases). The CDR3 contains 11 residues. V lost 4 bases to trimming and J lost 5 bases, with 5 bases between them. Looked up from germline, CDR1 is SQVTM and CDR2 is ANQGSEA. For the CDR3, the DNA is TGCAGCGTTGGACAGAATGAAAAACTGTTTTTT. Translating gives CSVGQNEKLFF.

The V call is TRBV6-2 or TRBV6-3, the J call TRBJ1-5; no firm D call. The germline CDR1 and CDR2 sequences are MNHEY and SVGEGT. Trimming pared 2 bases from V and 0 bases from J, leaving 8 bases between. This CDR3 comprises 15 residues. The CDR3, as DNA: TGTGCCAGCAGTTACGAGGGAGATAGCAATCAGCCCCAGCATTTT. It codes for CASSYEGDSNQPQHF.

This clonotype was seen only a few times. The chain recombines TRBV20-1 with TRBJ1-2; the D is unclear. Germline loops: CDR1 DFQATT, CDR2 SNEGSKA (reference sequence). This CDR3 comprises 11 residues. Trimming cost V 6 bases and J 6 bases, with 11 bases left between them. In DNA form, the CDR3 reads TGCAGTGCCAAGGTGGGGAATGGCTACACCTTC. Protein sequence: CSAKVGNGYTF.

The chain joins TRBV28 to TRBJ1-5; possible D gene TRBD1, 5 bases. The V gene lost 3 bases and the J gene lost 5 bases, with 17 bases spanning the gap. Germline V gives CDR1 MDHEN, CDR2 SYDVKM. The CDR3 is 16 amino acids. CDR3 in amino acids: CASSFARGSGYQPQHF. Here the CDR3 DNA reads TGTGCCAGCAGTTTCGCCCGCGGGTCAGGGTATCAGCCCCAGCATTTT.

This clonotype turned up a few times. This chain joins TRBV7-9 and TRBJ2-1; D not certain. The CDR3 spans 15 residues. CDR1 and CDR2 from the germline V gene are SEHNR and FQNEAQ (reference sequence). The germline V and J ends were trimmed by 2 bases and 3 bases, with 11 bases remaining between them. The CDR3 region is CASSLSGYFYNEQFF. The CDR3 coding sequence is TGTGCCAGCAGCTTATCCGGGTATTTCTACAATGAGCAGTTCTTC.

The table lists this clonotype with a few counts. The V gene is TRBV6-5, the J gene TRBJ1-5; 7 positions match TRBD1. V was clipped by 1 base and J by 7 bases; unmatched bases: 4. This CDR3 contains 14 residues. Germline V lookup: CDR1 MNHEY, CDR2 SVGAGI. CDR3 region: CASSYWDSDQPQHF. The CDR3 nucleotides are TGTGCCAGCAGTTACTGGGACAGCGACCAGCCCCAGCATTTT.

In this sample, this clonotype turned up many times. The chain is built from TRBV18 and TRBJ2-3; D remains ambiguous. The CDR3 covers 13 residues. Germline V CDR1 and CDR2: KGHSH, LQKENI. Trimming took off 0 bases at V and 6 bases at J, with 7 bases between the two ends. In nucleotides, the CDR3 is TGTGCCAGCTCACCACCGCAACAGGATACGCAGTATTTT. This codes for CASSPPQQDTQYF.

At least ten counts were recorded for this clonotype. CDR3 nucleotide sequence: TGTGCCAGCAGCTTAGTACACCTGAACACTGAAGCTTTCTTT. Translation: CASSLVHLNTEAFF. The J gene is TRBJ1-1, the V gene TRBV11-3; no reliable D call. Germline CDR1 reads SGHNT; CDR2 reads YENEEA. The CDR3 totals 14 residues. V was pared by 1 base and J by 0 bases, with 6 bases between.